This T cell receptor (beta chain) comes out of a study of blood T cell repertoires in COVID-19. Study-level background: The United States, Italy and Spain were the sources of the acute and convalescent COVID-19 samples. Nucleic acid was either cDNA or gDNA, and it came from T cells, B-cell-depleted T cells, or PBMCs.

The V and J ends lost 10 bases and 2 bases respectively, with 15 bases between them. Germline V gene data show CDR1 as LNHDA and CDR2 as SQIVND (reference sequence). CDR3 size: 14 residues. Authors' analysis steps: Estimation of nucleated cell counts was performed using reference gene primer amplification. Generated by immunoSEQ multiplex PCR, the TCRdb table keeps only in-frame clones and is missing some. V, J and clone size reflect that table, while D and trimming were determined from the DNA. This table holds approximately 200,000 clones, 79% found once. The sample holds a few counts of this clone.

The sample taken for sequencing was peripheral blood. The receptor comes from a man between 60 and 75 years old with active or convalescent COVID-19. This chain joins TRBV19 and TRBJ1-5; possible D gene TRBD1, 5 bases. The CDR3 reads CATTRGGGNQPQHF. Written as DNA, the CDR3 is TGTGCCACTACCCGGGGGGGAGGCAATCAGCCCCAGCATTTT.